One and the same sample provided the 26 T cell receptor beta chains below, sequenced in a study of identical twins. TCRdb independently ran MiXCR on the 5' RACE reads; one entry per CDR3 protein. The data show hundreds of thousands of distinct CDR3 sequences, roughly 7% seen once. The same data also went into a second study, on yellow fever vaccine responses in identical twins.

Sequencing input: memory (CD45RO+) T cells sorted from blood. The receptor set was obtained from a woman aged 18-29 years in good health.

This clonotype occurred a few times. The rearrangement uses TRBV2 and TRBJ1-4; TRBD1 is a possible D gene (5 bases). V was pared by 5 bases and J by 8 bases, with 15 bases between. CDR1 is SNHLY and CDR2 is FYNNEI in the germline V gene. The CDR3 has 14 amino acids. The CDR3 DNA reads as TGTGCCAGCAGTACGGCAGGGATGGGCGAAAAACTGTTTTTT. Encoded protein: CASSTAGMGEKLFF. Full variable domain (remainder filled in from reference TRBV2 and TRBJ1-4): EPEVTQTPSHQVTQMGQEVILRCVPISNHLYFYWYRQILGQKVEFLVSFYNNEISEKSEIFDDQFSVERPDGSNFTLKIRSTKLEDSAMYFCASSTAGMGEKLFFGSGTQLSVL.

This clonotype was counted only a few times. The chain employs TRBV12-3 or TRBV12-4 and TRBJ2-1; D remains ambiguous. Deletions cut 4 bases from V and 10 bases from J, with 14 bases between. The CDR3 contains 13 residues. The CDR3, as DNA: TGTGCCAGCAGTTGGTCCCGCCGATGGGAGCAGTTCTTC. Translation gives CASSWSRRWEQFF.

The chain combines TRBV3-1 with TRBJ2-1; 12 bases align to TRBD1. The V gene's germline CDR1 is LGHDT and CDR2 YNNKEL (reference sequence). V lost 4 bases to trimming and J lost 8 bases; unmatched junction nucleotides: 12. The CDR3 runs to 17 residues. The CDR3 protein is CASSPWAGQGASDEQFF. CDR3 sequence (DNA): TGTGCCAGCAGCCCATGGGCGGGACAGGGGGCGTCCGATGAGCAGTTCTTC.

Only a few counts were recorded for this clonotype. The genes are TRBV19 and TRBJ2-1; D tentatively fits TRBD1 or TRBD2 (6 bases each). Germline loops: CDR1 LNHDA, CDR2 SQIVND (reference sequence). With 5 bases removed from V and 7 bases from J, the gap between germline ends came to 18 bases. The CDR3 runs 15 residues. The CDR3 here is CASSSRGGRENEQFF. CDR3 coding DNA: TGTGCCAGTAGTTCTCGTGGGGGGCGCGAAAATGAGCAGTTCTTC.

The sample holds many counts of this clonotype. The V gene is TRBV7-9, the J gene TRBJ2-5; D is undetermined. Germline V CDR1 and CDR2: SEHNR, FQNEAQ (reference sequence). Deletions cut 6 bases from V and 1 base from J, with 6 bases between. CDR3 length equals 12 residues. The CDR3 DNA is TGTGCCAGCAGTCCCATCCAAGAGACCCAGTACTTC. Protein: CASSPIQETQYF.

Many counts were recorded for this clonotype. The chain recombines TRBV20-1 with TRBJ2-1, with TRBD2 identical over 7 bases. Germline trimming cut 0 bases from V and 8 bases from J; bases unmatched to any gene: 7. Germline V lookup: CDR1 DFQATT, CDR2 SNEGSKA (reference sequence). This CDR3 spans 14 amino acids. The CDR3 DNA sequence: TGCAGTGCTAGAGATTGGGACCGGGGGGATGAGCAGTTCTTC. Its translation: CSARDWDRGDEQFF.

The genes are TRBV5-1 and TRBJ1-1; the D gene is possibly TRBD1 (5 bases). Trimming removed 6 bases from V and 1 base from J, with 10 bases in between. The germline CDR1 and CDR2 sequences are SGHRS and YFSETQ. This CDR3 comprises 13 residues. DNA of the CDR3: TGCGCCAGCAAGAGCCAGGGGAACACTGAAGCTTTCTTT. Translating it yields CASKSQGNTEAFF.

The chain carries TRBV12-1 and TRBJ1-5. TRBV12-1 corresponds to a pseudogene. The CDR3 has 13 amino acids. CDR3 DNA: TGTGCCAGCAGCTTTACGGACAATCAGCCCCAGCATTTT. As protein: CASSFTDNQPQHF.

This clonotype was observed a handful of times. This chain uses TRBV3-1 with TRBJ2-3, with a possible D match to TRBD2 (6 bases). This CDR3 spans 15 amino acids. Trimming left V 2 bases short and J 2 bases short, with 11 bases between. Germline CDR1 and CDR2: LGHDT and YNNKEL (reference sequence). The CDR3 DNA reads TGTGCCAGCAGCCAAAGGCTAGCGAACACAGATACGCAGTATTTT. The encoded protein is CASSQRLANTDTQYF.

This clonotype was observed many times. V usage is TRBV20-1 and J usage is TRBJ2-4; no definite D call. CDR3 length: 11 residues. Trimming stripped 4 bases from V and 6 bases from J, with 7 bases between. The V gene's germline CDR1 is DFQATT and CDR2 SNEGSKA (reference sequence). CDR3 sequence (DNA): TGCAGTGCTACAGATAGAAACATTCAGTACTTC. It codes for CSATDRNIQYF.

This clonotype appeared many times. This rearrangement joins TRBV28 to TRBJ1-2; D remains ambiguous. Germline V gene sequence: CDR1 MDHEN, CDR2 SYDVKM. The CDR3 extends over 12 amino acids. Trimming removed 3 bases from V and 4 bases from J, with 6 bases in between. The CDR3 coding sequence is TGTGCCAGCAGTTTCGGGTCCTATGGCTACACCTTC. Amino acids: CASSFGSYGYTF.

The chain combines TRBV9 with TRBJ2-3, with unresolved D. Trimming took 0 bases from V and 2 from J, leaving 4 bases between them. The CDR3 loop spans 13 amino acids. Germline V CDR1 and CDR2: SGDLS, YYNGEE. Here the CDR3 DNA reads TGTGCCAGCAGCGTAGGCGTCACAGATACGCAGTATTTT. Its translation is CASSVGVTDTQYF.

DNA for the CDR3: TGTGCCAGCAGCCAAGATTCGGCCCGACAAGAGACCCAGTACTTC. Translating it yields CASSQDSARQETQYF. This sequence joins TRBV3-1 and TRBJ2-5; D gene uncertain. V was pared by 0 bases and J by 2 bases, with 10 bases between. The CDR3 is 15 amino acids. CDR1 is LGHDT and CDR2 is YNNKEL in the germline V gene (reference sequence).

This clonotype came up a few times. V is TRBV18 and J is TRBJ1-2; D is possibly TRBD1 (6 bases). Trimming removed 4 bases at V and 12 bases at J, with 15 bases between. The germline gives CDR1 KGHSH, CDR2 LQKENI. The CDR3 consists of 12 residues. For the CDR3, the DNA is TGTGCCAGCTCACTATCGACAGGACCCAACACCTTC. Translating gives CASSLSTGPNTF. Full variable domain (rest looked up from reference TRBV18 and TRBJ1-2): NAGVMQNPRHLVRRRGQEARLRCSPMKGHSHVYWYRQLPEEGLKFMVYLQKENIIDESGMPKERFSAEFPKEGPSILRIQQVVRGDSAAYFCASSLSTGPNTFGSGTRLTVV.

The table lists this clonotype with a few counts. The chain uses TRBV29-1 and TRBJ2-7; 9 nucleotides line up with TRBD2. This CDR3 has 15 amino acids. The V gene's germline CDR1 is SQVTM and CDR2 ANQGSEA. Germline trimming cut 7 bases from V and 5 bases from J; bases unmatched to any gene: 15. The CDR3 sequence is CSALSAGGPRDEQYF. The CDR3 DNA is TGCAGCGCCCTGAGTGCGGGAGGGCCTAGGGACGAGCAGTACTTC.

This clonotype was detected a few times. The chain has TRBV19 and TRBJ2-6, with TRBD1 as a possible D gene (5 bases). Germline CDR1 is LNHDA and CDR2 is SQIVND (reference sequence). Trimming left V 5 bases short and J 0 bases short, with 11 bases between. The CDR3 contains 16 residues. This CDR3 is CASSDRSSSGANVLTF. DNA of the CDR3: TGTGCCAGTAGTGACAGAAGTAGCTCTGGGGCCAACGTCCTGACTTTC.

This clonotype was recorded many times. The CDR3 DNA reads TGTGCCAGCAGTGTTTTGGGGGCAGACACTGAAGCTTTCTTT. As protein: CASSVLGADTEAFF. The V call is TRBV6-1, the J call TRBJ1-1; possible D gene TRBD1, 6 bases. Germline CDR1 MNHNS, CDR2 SASEGT. Trimming pared 4 bases from V and 3 bases from J, leaving 12 bases between. This CDR3 comprises 14 residues.

This clonotype was observed a few times. The rearrangement uses TRBV24-1 and TRBJ1-1, with a possible D match to TRBD1 (5 bases). The CDR3 is 13 residues long. Germline values: CDR1 KGHDR, CDR2 SFDVKD. The V gene lost 5 bases and the J gene lost 1 base, with 7 bases spanning the gap. CDR3 sequence (DNA): TGTGCCACCAGTGGACAGTCGAACACTGAAGCTTTCTTT. This codes for CATSGQSNTEAFF.

This clonotype was detected many times. This rearrangement joins TRBV6-6 to TRBJ2-5; 8 positions match TRBD2. Trimming at V came to 5 bases and at J to 4 bases, leaving 3 bases not matched to a gene. CDR1 is MNHNY, CDR2 SVGAGI, per germline (reference sequence). This CDR3 contains 13 residues. The CDR3 loop is CASSAGTRETQYF. CDR3 DNA sequence: TGTGCCAGCAGTGCGGGGACTAGAGAGACCCAGTACTTC.

The chain links TRBV20-1 to TRBJ1-1; 8 bases are shared with TRBD1. Trimming cost V 3 bases and J 0 bases; bases outside gene matches: 6. This CDR3 is built from 15 residues. Germline CDR1 DFQATT, CDR2 SNEGSKA (reference sequence). The CDR3 region has the DNA TGCAGTGCTAGTCCCAGGGGGCATATGAACACTGAAGCTTTCTTT. Protein: CSASPRGHMNTEAFF.

This sequence joins TRBV28 and TRBJ2-7; possible D gene TRBD2, 5 bases. V dropped 6 bases and J dropped 4 bases, with 10 bases sitting between them. Germline V gene lookup returns CDR1 MDHEN and CDR2 SYDVKM. This CDR3 is 12 amino acids long. CDR3 residues: CASSRGGYEQYV. The CDR3 DNA sequence: TGTGCCAGCAGCCGGGGTGGTTACGAGCAGTACGTC.

V and J are TRBV6-4 and TRBJ2-5; no definite D call. The germline gives CDR1 MRHNA, CDR2 SNTAGT. Trimming shortened V by 1 base and J by 4 bases, and 13 bases separated the two germline ends. The CDR3 has 15 residues. The CDR3 here is CASSDFFLVGETQYF. The CDR3 bases are TGTGCCAGCAGTGACTTTTTCCTAGTCGGAGAGACCCAGTACTTC.

This rearrangement joins TRBV5-1 to TRBJ2-3; D is possibly TRBD1 (6 bases). CDR1 is SGHRS and CDR2 is YFSETQ in the germline V gene. Trimming pared 4 bases from V and 2 bases from J, leaving 11 bases between. The length of the CDR3 is 14 residues. CDR3 in DNA: TGCGCCAGCAGCCTGGGACACGACACAGATACGCAGTATTTT. Translating gives CASSLGHDTDTQYF.

This clonotype showed up many times. The gene calls are TRBV27 and TRBJ1-5; no clear D. The CDR3 sequence is 13 residues long. The V end lost 1 base, the J end lost 6 bases, and 7 bases lay between the germline ends. CDR1 is MNHEY, CDR2 SMNVEV, per germline (reference sequence). The CDR3: CASSLWMGQPQHF. CDR3 DNA: TGTGCCAGCAGTTTATGGATGGGTCAGCCCCAGCATTTT.

This clonotype came up a few times. V gene TRBV20-1 combines with J gene TRBJ1-5, with D unresolved. The CDR3 is made up of 14 amino acids. Deletions cut 1 base from V and 5 bases from J, with 12 bases between. In germline, CDR1 is DFQATT, CDR2 SNEGSKA (reference sequence). CDR3 DNA sequence: TGCAGTGCTAGAGGGGCGGTCCAGGATCAGCCCCAGCATTTT. Its protein product is CSARGAVQDQPQHF.

This clonotype was seen at least ten times. The V call is TRBV29-1, the J call TRBJ2-1; 10 positions agree with TRBD1. This CDR3 contains 14 residues. Germline V gene lookup returns CDR1 SQVTM and CDR2 ANQGSEA. V lost 8 bases, J lost 7 bases, and 11 bases stayed unmatched. This CDR3 reads CSIRTGGRNNEQFF. The DNA of the CDR3 is TGCAGCATACGGACAGGGGGGAGAAATAATGAGCAGTTCTTC.